These 25 T cell receptor beta chains originate from one sample sequenced in a study of regulatory T cells in long-lasting Graves disease. Libraries of TCR beta came from iRepertoire HTBI primers plus Arm-PCR of CDR3 regions. MiXCR, applied by TCRdb to the multiplex PCR reads, yields one record per CDR3 protein. The profile shows 360,000 or so distinct CDR3 sequences, approximately 25% of them singletons. Described time point: persistent/refractory GD, antithyroid drugs over 5 years with positive TRAb. PBMC-derived RNA was used for the TCR library. Sequencing was performed on peripheral blood mononuclear cells (PBMCs), taken when the disease was refractory, from a patient treated with antithyroid drugs. The source of these receptors is a woman aged 40 to 50 with Graves disease.

This clonotype came up many times. The chain uses TRBV29-1 and TRBJ2-7, with 13 bases identical to TRBD2. V was clipped by 4 bases and J by 3 bases; unmatched bases: 6. Germline CDR1 SQVTM, CDR2 ANQGSEA. The length of the CDR3 is 15 residues. The chain's CDR3 is CSVGTSGSRGYEQYF. In DNA, the CDR3 is TGCAGCGTTGGGACTAGCGGGAGTAGAGGCTACGAGCAGTACTTC.

As to this clonotype: A much larger clone differs from this one at a single base, so this may be a read error. This chain connects TRBV28 to TRBJ1-1; D gene uncertain. The germline V gene encodes CDR1 MDHEN and CDR2 SYDVKM. The CDR3 sequence is 12 residues long. The CDR3 DNA follows: TGTGCCAGCAGTTTACGGCGCGAAGAAGCTCTCTTT. Residues: CASSLRREEALF.

There are a few counts of this clonotype. This rearrangement joins TRBV6-4 to TRBJ2-3, with 7 bases matching TRBD2. The CDR3 loop spans 15 amino acids. Germline V gene data show CDR1 as MRHNA and CDR2 as SNTAGT. Trimming removed 9 bases from V and 0 bases from J; junction bases left unmatched: 9. This chain's CDR3 is CASGAASGSTDTQYF. CDR3 nucleotides: TGTGCCAGTGGGGCGGCTAGCGGTAGCACAGATACGCAGTATTTT.

This clonotype occurred a few times. The chain has TRBV5-1 and TRBJ2-1; D might be TRBD1 or TRBD2, each matching 5 bases. There are 16 residues in the CDR3. The germline V gene encodes CDR1 SGHRS and CDR2 YFSETQ. V lost 4 bases and J 0 bases, leaving 14 bases between the germline ends. In DNA form, the CDR3 reads TGCGCCAGCAGCCCTGGGGATGGGGGCTCCTACAATGAGCAGTTCTTC. Its protein is CASSPGDGGSYNEQFF.

This clonotype was counted at least ten times. The CDR3 sequence is CSARAQGGYSNQPQHF. The CDR3 DNA sequence: TGCAGTGCTAGAGCCCAGGGCGGTTATAGCAATCAGCCCCAGCATTTT. The chain recombines TRBV20-1 with TRBJ1-5; D is perhaps TRBD1 (5 bases). CDR1 and CDR2 from the germline V gene are DFQATT and SNEGSKA (reference sequence). CDR3 length: 16 residues. The V and J ends lost 1 base and 0 bases respectively, with 13 bases between them.

The chain employs TRBV28 and TRBJ2-1; D not certain. Trimming removed 6 bases from V and 10 bases from J, with 10 bases in between. From germline, CDR1 is MDHEN and CDR2 SYDVKM. The CDR3 consists of 11 residues. The CDR3 reads CASRSVYEQFF. The CDR3, as DNA: TGTGCCAGCAGGTCGGTTTACGAGCAGTTCTTC. Using reference TRBV28 and TRBJ2-1 for the parts outside the CDR3, the full variable domain is DVKVTQSSRYLVKRTGEKVFLECVQDMDHENMFWYRQDPGLGLRLIYFSYDVKMKEKGDIPEGYSVSREKKERFSLILESASTNQTSMYLCASRSVYEQFFGPGTRLTVL.

The chain has TRBV30 and TRBJ1-1; D not certain. The germline gives CDR1 GTSNPN, CDR2 SVGIG (reference sequence). The V end was cut by 1 base, the J end by 7 bases, with 10 bases between. CDR3 length: 12 residues. The CDR3 nucleotides are TGTGCCTGGAGTGAACTAGGGAATGAAGCTTTCTTT. As protein: CAWSELGNEAFF.

This clonotype has ten or more counts. V is TRBV12-5 and J is TRBJ2-4; 12 bases line up with TRBD1. Germline V gene lookup returns CDR1 LGHNT and CDR2 FRNRAP. The CDR3 has 19 amino acids. V was pared by 6 bases and J by 0 bases, with 12 bases of the junction left unmatched. In DNA form, the CDR3 reads TGTGCTAGTGGCACAAGCCACCGGGACAGGGGGCGAGCCAAAAACATTCAGTACTTC. Encoded protein: CASGTSHRDRGRAKNIQYF.

This clonotype is a singleton in its sample. The J gene is TRBJ2-7, the V gene TRBV28; D could derive from TRBD1 or TRBD2 (5 bases each). Deletions cut 6 bases from V and 6 bases from J, with 12 bases between. The germline gives CDR1 MDHEN, CDR2 SYDVKM. This CDR3 region has 12 residues. As DNA, the CDR3 is TGTGCCAGCAGGTCCCGGGGCCGCGAGCAGTACTTC. Protein: CASRSRGREQYF.

The chain employs TRBV2 and TRBJ2-7; D is perhaps TRBD2 (6 bases). This CDR3 contains 13 residues. Trimming removed 7 bases from V and 3 bases from J, with 13 bases in between. CDR1 is SNHLY and CDR2 is FYNNEI in the germline V gene. The CDR3 DNA is TGTGCCAGCACTAGGGACTTCAACTACGAGCAGTACTTC. This codes for CASTRDFNYEQYF.

The chain has TRBV11-2 and TRBJ2-7; TRBD1 matches at 10 bases. The CDR3 consists of 15 residues. The germline V gene encodes CDR1 SGHAT and CDR2 FQNNGV. The V and J ends lost 5 bases and 4 bases, in that order; junction bases with no gene match: 8. CDR3 loop: CASSPLDRGRYEQYF. The CDR3 coding sequence is TGTGCCAGCAGCCCCCTCGACAGGGGGCGTTACGAGCAGTACTTC.

This clonotype was counted ten times or more. This chain joins TRBV9 and TRBJ1-6, with D uncertain. CDR1 and CDR2 from the germline V gene are SGDLS and YYNGEE. The CDR3 is made up of 15 amino acids. V was pared by 0 bases and J by 9 bases, with 13 bases between. CDR3 in DNA: TGTGCCAGCAGCGTAGCTACATCGAGGAGTTCACCCCTCCACTTT. Translated: CASSVATSRSSPLHF.

A few counts support this clonotype. The chain uses TRBV6-5 and TRBJ2-2; 8 bases are a match to TRBD2. The length of the CDR3 is 17 residues. Trimming cost V 2 bases and J 0 bases; bases outside gene matches: 5. CDR1 and CDR2 from the germline V gene are MNHEY and SVGAGI. CDR3 DNA: TGTGCCAGCAGTTACATGGCTAGCGGGCCGAACACCGGGGAGCTGTTTTTT. Protein: CASSYMASGPNTGELFF.

This clonotype was seen repeatedly, ten times or more. V is TRBV29-1 and J is TRBJ2-5, with D perhaps TRBD2 (5 bases). Per the germline V gene, CDR1 is SQVTM and CDR2 is ANQGSEA. The ends were cut back, 4 bases at V and 4 bases at J, with 13 bases in the middle. The CDR3 extends over 13 amino acids. The CDR3 DNA reads as TGCAGCGTTGCGGGGTCAGTCGGAGAGACCCAGTACTTC. The encoded protein is CSVAGSVGETQYF.

The chain combines TRBV10-3 with TRBJ1-2, with 10 bases that match TRBD1. Germline loops: CDR1 ENHRY, CDR2 SYGVKD. This CDR3 contains 14 residues. J lost 3 bases, V lost 5 bases, and 3 bases had no gene match. CDR3 DNA: TGTGCCATCAGTAGTGGACAGGGGGACTATGGCTACACCTTC. It codes for CAISSGQGDYGYTF.

In its sample, this clonotype was seen a few times. V usage is TRBV12-3 or TRBV12-4 and J usage is TRBJ1-5; 7 bases match TRBD1. The CDR3 totals 16 residues. V shed 2 bases, J shed 3 bases, and the junction held 7 bases outside the gene matches. The CDR3 is CASSLMLTGFNQPQHF. CDR3 bases: TGTGCCAGCAGTTTAATGCTGACAGGGTTCAATCAGCCCCAGCATTTT.

The J gene is TRBJ1-1, the V gene TRBV4-1; D possibly corresponds to TRBD1 (5 bases). CDR1 and CDR2 from the germline V gene are MGHRA and YSYEKL. V was trimmed by 2 bases and J by 2 bases, leaving 9 bases between them. The CDR3 is made up of 14 amino acids. The CDR3 loop reads CASSQRDFNTEAFF. The CDR3 nucleotides are TGCGCCAGCAGCCAAAGGGACTTCAACACTGAAGCTTTCTTT.

This clonotype came up many times. V is TRBV12-3 or TRBV12-4 and J is TRBJ2-7; 8 nucleotides match TRBD2. The CDR3 is made up of 22 amino acids. Losses at the gene ends were 0 bases for V and 3 bases for J; bases not matched to a gene: 25. The CDR3 bases are TGTGCCAGCAGTTTAGCTAATGGGGGGCGCGGGACTAGGACGTTCGGTGACTACGAGCAGTACTTC. Translation: CASSLANGGRGTRTFGDYEQYF.

The chain has TRBV28 and TRBJ1-4, with D uncertain. With 3 bases removed from V and 0 bases from J, the gap between germline ends came to 8 bases. The CDR3 is 15 amino acids. The V gene's germline CDR1 is MDHEN and CDR2 SYDVKM. The CDR3 loop reads CASSFRIATNEKLFF. The CDR3 DNA is TGTGCCAGCAGTTTTCGGATTGCAACTAATGAAAAACTGTTTTTT.

This clonotype was observed a handful of times. For the CDR3, the DNA is TGTGCCAGCAGCTTTGGGCAGGGATTTGACTACACCTTC. Its protein product is CASSFGQGFDYTF. The rearrangement uses TRBV7-6 and TRBJ1-2, with a possible D match to TRBD1 (5 bases). CDR3 length equals 13 residues. V dropped 3 bases and J dropped 10 bases, with 15 bases sitting between them. Germline CDR1 is SGHVS and CDR2 is FNYEAQ.

The chain uses TRBV20-1 and TRBJ1-1; no clear D gene. The CDR3 spans 13 residues. From germline, CDR1 is DFQATT and CDR2 SNEGSKA (reference sequence). V lost 6 bases to trimming and J lost 5 bases, with 16 bases between them. The CDR3 is CSALHPRKTEAFF. The DNA for the CDR3 is TGCAGTGCGCTCCACCCACGAAAGACTGAAGCTTTCTTT.

The J gene is TRBJ1-2, the V gene TRBV7-8; D ambiguous. From germline, CDR1 is SGHVS and CDR2 FQNEAQ. V was clipped by 2 bases and J by 3 bases, with 7 bases between them. This CDR3 contains 13 residues. Written as DNA, the CDR3 is TGTGCCAGCAGCTTAACGTCGCACTATGGCTACACCTTC. It yields the protein CASSLTSHYGYTF.

The sample holds a few counts of this clonotype. The chain recombines TRBV29-1 with TRBJ1-1, with TRBD1 identical over 8 bases. V lost 4 bases and J lost 3; bases outside the gene matches: 4. The CDR3 totals 13 residues. Per the germline V gene, CDR1 is SQVTM and CDR2 is ANQGSEA. CDR3: CSVVATGDTEAFF. In DNA form, the CDR3 reads TGCAGCGTTGTTGCGACAGGGGACACTGAAGCTTTCTTT.

The chain couples TRBV6-2 or TRBV6-3 to TRBJ1-1, with D possibly matching TRBD1 (6 bases). CDR1 and CDR2 from the germline V gene are MNHEY and SVGEGT. The CDR3 is 13 residues long. Deletions cut 8 bases from V and 2 bases from J, with 12 bases between. The chain's CDR3 is CASDTGLNTEAFF. The CDR3, as DNA: TGTGCCAGCGACACAGGGCTTAACACTGAAGCTTTCTTT.

This clonotype was observed a handful of times. V and J are TRBV20-1 and TRBJ1-1; D unresolved. CDR1 DFQATT and CDR2 SNEGSKA come from the germline V gene (reference sequence). The CDR3 totals 11 residues. V lost 6 bases and J lost 10, with 15 bases in between. CDR3 loop: CSAPVPGGAFF. The CDR3 DNA follows: TGCAGTGCCCCTGTACCAGGCGGAGCTTTCTTT.